These T cell receptor beta chains were read from a single sample in a study of CD8 T cells in Susac syndrome. TCRdb redid the calling of the immunoSEQ multiplex PCR reads with MiXCR, one entry per CDR3 protein. Among approximately 150,000 distinct CDR3 sequences, approximately 93% were seen once, and the ten largest hold roughly 0.083%. The material sequenced was CD4+ T cells from PBMCs. These receptors were collected from a human donor in good health. Both conserved end residues are part of each CDR3. Fields, in order: V gene, D gene, clone size, J gene, CDR3 DNA, CDR3 protein. A D gene is named only where the DNA matches it firmly. Not every row has a clone size; where given, it reads once, few, many or a size class.

V gene: TRBV7-6
D gene: -
clone size: once
J gene: TRBJ2-1
CDR3 DNA: TGTGCCAGCAGCCAGTCCACGGGGGTGTATGAGCAGTTCTTC
CDR3 protein: CASSQSTGVYEQFF

V gene: TRBV20-1
D gene: TRBD1
clone size: -
J gene: TRBJ2-7
CDR3 DNA: TGCAGTGCTAAACTACTCGGACAGGGACGCTACGAGCAGTACTTC
CDR3 protein: CSAKLLGQGRYEQYF

V gene: TRBV7-9
D gene: TRBD1
clone size: -
J gene: TRBJ2-6
CDR3 DNA: TGTGCCAGCAGACCCGGGACAGGTGGGTCTGGGGCCAACGTCCTGACTTTC
CDR3 protein: CASRPGTGGSGANVLTF

V gene: TRBV10-3
D gene: -
clone size: -
J gene: TRBJ1-2
CDR3 DNA: TGTGCCAGCGCCACAGGAAACTATGGCTACACCTTC
CDR3 protein: CASATGNYGYTF

V gene: TRBV29-1
D gene: -
clone size: -
J gene: TRBJ2-1
CDR3 DNA: TGCAGCGCAGCAAACAGGAGCTCCTACAATGAGCAGTTCTTC
CDR3 protein: CSAANRSSYNEQFF

V gene: TRBV2
D gene: -
clone size: -
J gene: TRBJ1-5
CDR3 DNA: TGTGCCAGCAGTGGGGAGCCGAATCAGCCCCAGCATTTT
CDR3 protein: CASSGEPNQPQHF

V gene: TRBV27
D gene: TRBD1
clone size: -
J gene: TRBJ2-5
CDR3 DNA: TGTGCCAGCAGTTCAAGGACAGGGGAAGAGACCCAGTACTTC
CDR3 protein: CASSSRTGEETQYF

V gene: TRBV4-1
D gene: -
clone size: -
J gene: TRBJ2-7
CDR3 DNA: TGCGCCAGCAGCCAAGATATCGCCGGGGGTGGGACTGTCTCCTACGAGCAGTACTTC
CDR3 protein: CASSQDIAGGGTVSYEQYF

V gene: TRBV9
D gene: TRBD1
clone size: -
J gene: TRBJ2-7
CDR3 DNA: TGTGCCAGCAGCGTAGGGACAGGGAATGGCCTGCCCTACGAGCAGTACTTC
CDR3 protein: CASSVGTGNGLPYEQYF

V gene: TRBV19
D gene: -
clone size: -
J gene: TRBJ2-2
CDR3 DNA: TGTGCCAGTAGTATCGATGGCACCGGGGAGCTGTTTTTT
CDR3 protein: CASSIDGTGELFF

V gene: TRBV29-1
D gene: -
clone size: -
J gene: TRBJ1-1
CDR3 DNA: TGCAGCGCAAGGGCAGGGGTTGACACTGAAGCTTTCTTT
CDR3 protein: CSARAGVDTEAFF

V gene: TRBV6-6
D gene: -
clone size: -
J gene: TRBJ2-3
CDR3 DNA: TGTGCCAGCAGTAAGACCGGAGATACGCAGTATTTT
CDR3 protein: CASSKTGDTQYF

V gene: TRBV20-1
D gene: -
clone size: -
J gene: TRBJ2-6
CDR3 DNA: TGCAGTGCCGCAGAATCTGGGGCCAACGTCCTGACTTTC
CDR3 protein: CSAAESGANVLTF

V gene: TRBV2
D gene: -
clone size: -
J gene: TRBJ2-5
CDR3 DNA: TGTGCCAGCAGGGGGACATTCCAAGAGACCCAGTACTTC
CDR3 protein: CASRGTFQETQYF

V gene: TRBV20-1
D gene: -
clone size: -
J gene: TRBJ1-5
CDR3 DNA: TGCAGTGCTAGGGGTCAGGGGAATCAGCCCCAGCATTTT
CDR3 protein: CSARGQGNQPQHF

V gene: TRBV24-1
D gene: TRBD1
clone size: -
J gene: TRBJ2-2
CDR3 DNA: TGTGCCACCAGTGATTCCGACAGGGTGGCCGGGGAGCTGTTTTTT
CDR3 protein: CATSDSDRVAGELFF

V gene: TRBV3-1
D gene: -
clone size: -
J gene: TRBJ1-2
CDR3 DNA: TGTGCCAGCAGCAGGGACCCAAGCTATGGCTACACCTTC
CDR3 protein: CASSRDPSYGYTF

V gene: TRBV29-1
D gene: TRBD1
clone size: once
J gene: TRBJ2-1
CDR3 DNA: TGCAGCGTTGCAGGGGACAGTCGGTTCTTC
CDR3 protein: CSVAGDSRFF

V gene: TRBV2
D gene: -
clone size: -
J gene: TRBJ1-2
CDR3 DNA: TGTGCCAGCCGACCTGGCTATGGCTACACCTTC
CDR3 protein: CASRPGYGYTF

V gene: TRBV4-1
D gene: -
clone size: -
J gene: TRBJ2-3
CDR3 DNA: TGCGCCAGCAGCCATTCCAGCGGGCCGCTACCGGGAGATACGCAGTATTTT
CDR3 protein: CASSHSSGPLPGDTQYF

V gene: TRBV30
D gene: -
clone size: -
J gene: TRBJ1-5
CDR3 DNA: TGTGCCTGGAGCATGGGGGTAAGTCAGCCCCAGCATTTT
CDR3 protein: CAWSMGVSQPQHF

V gene: TRBV3-1
D gene: TRBD1
clone size: -
J gene: TRBJ1-1
CDR3 DNA: TGTGCCAGCAGCCAAGGAGGGGACAGTCTGAACACTGAAGCTTTCTTT
CDR3 protein: CASSQGGDSLNTEAFF

V gene: TRBV18
D gene: -
clone size: -
J gene: TRBJ2-7
CDR3 DNA: TGTGCCAGCTCACCAAGTGTGACGGGACCATCCTACGAGCAGTACTTC
CDR3 protein: CASSPSVTGPSYEQYF

V gene: TRBV29-1
D gene: TRBD1
clone size: once
J gene: TRBJ2-3
CDR3 DNA: TGCAGCACTCAACAGGGGGTGTCCACAGATACGCAGTATTTT
CDR3 protein: CSTQQGVSTDTQYF

V gene: TRBV18
D gene: -
clone size: -
J gene: TRBJ2-1
CDR3 DNA: TGTGCCAGCTTACAGGGTAACTCCTACAATGAGCAGTTCTTC
CDR3 protein: CASLQGNSYNEQFF

V gene: TRBV20-1
D gene: -
clone size: -
J gene: TRBJ2-5
CDR3 DNA: TGCAGTGTATCGGCTCCCAAGAAGACCCAGTACTTC
CDR3 protein: CSVSAPKKTQYF

V gene: TRBV4-1
D gene: TRBD1
clone size: -
J gene: TRBJ2-7
CDR3 DNA: TGCGCCAGCAGCTTCTTTCACAGGGGCTCCTACGAGCAGTACTTC
CDR3 protein: CASSFFHRGSYEQYF

V gene: TRBV12-3/TRBV12-4
D gene: -
clone size: once
J gene: TRBJ2-5
CDR3 DNA: TGTGCCAGCAGTCCTCTGGATGGGGGGCCCCAAGAGACCCAGTACTTC
CDR3 protein: CASSPLDGGPQETQYF

V gene: TRBV18
D gene: -
clone size: -
J gene: TRBJ1-1
CDR3 DNA: TGTGCCAGCTCACCGACGCGTCTCCAAAAGAACACTGAAGCTTTCTTT
CDR3 protein: CASSPTRLQKNTEAFF

V gene: TRBV5-4
D gene: TRBD2
clone size: once
J gene: TRBJ2-7
CDR3 DNA: TGTGCCAGCGGAATAGCGGGAGGGAGCTACGAGCAGTACTTC
CDR3 protein: CASGIAGGSYEQYF

V gene: TRBV30
D gene: -
clone size: -
J gene: TRBJ2-7
CDR3 DNA: TGTGCCTGGAGTCCCCCTGACAGGACGTATTACTACGAGCAGTACTTC
CDR3 protein: CAWSPPDRTYYYEQYF

V gene: TRBV7-2
D gene: -
clone size: -
J gene: TRBJ2-1
CDR3 DNA: TGTGCCAGCAGCTCCTATCAGGGAGAGCAGTTCTTC
CDR3 protein: CASSSYQGEQFF

V gene: TRBV7-2
D gene: TRBD1
clone size: -
J gene: TRBJ2-7
CDR3 DNA: TGTGCCAGCAGCCAAGGGACAGGGAGGCGCGAGCAGTACTTC
CDR3 protein: CASSQGTGRREQYF

V gene: TRBV3-1
D gene: -
clone size: few
J gene: TRBJ1-3
CDR3 DNA: TGTGCCAGCAGCCCCAACTCTGGAAACACCATATATTTT
CDR3 protein: CASSPNSGNTIYF

V gene: TRBV7-7
D gene: TRBD1
clone size: -
J gene: TRBJ2-5
CDR3 DNA: TGTGCTAGCAGCCGCGGGACAGGGCAAGAGACCCAGTACTTC
CDR3 protein: CASSRGTGQETQYF

V gene: TRBV10-3
D gene: TRBD1
clone size: -
J gene: TRBJ1-2
CDR3 DNA: TGTGCCATCAGTCACCCGGGACAGGGAAACTATGGCTACACCTTC
CDR3 protein: CAISHPGQGNYGYTF

V gene: TRBV5-1
D gene: TRBD1
clone size: -
J gene: TRBJ1-4
CDR3 DNA: TGCGCCAGCAGAAAACAGGGGGCGCGGAGTGAAAAACTGTTTTTT
CDR3 protein: CASRKQGARSEKLFF

V gene: TRBV7-9
D gene: -
clone size: -
J gene: TRBJ2-7
CDR3 DNA: TGTGCCAGCAGCTGGGGGGACCCACCTTACGAGCAGTACTTC
CDR3 protein: CASSWGDPPYEQYF

V gene: TRBV5-1
D gene: TRBD2
clone size: -
J gene: TRBJ2-3
CDR3 DNA: TGCGCCAGCAGCCGCGATGTGAGCGGGAGGAGTAGCACAGATACGCAGTATTTT
CDR3 protein: CASSRDVSGRSSTDTQYF

V gene: TRBV3-1
D gene: -
clone size: -
J gene: TRBJ1-2
CDR3 DNA: TGTGCCAGCACGGAAGGGGCAGCGAAAGGCTACACCTTC
CDR3 protein: CASTEGAAKGYTF

V gene: TRBV12-3/TRBV12-4
D gene: TRBD1
clone size: few
J gene: TRBJ2-7
CDR3 DNA: TGTGCCAGCAAGACCCAGACAGGGGGGCCCTACGAGCAGTACTTC
CDR3 protein: CASKTQTGGPYEQYF

V gene: TRBV20-1
D gene: -
clone size: -
J gene: TRBJ2-7
CDR3 DNA: TGCAGCCCGGACCGCGTGGGACTGACAACCTACGAGCAGTACTTC
CDR3 protein: CSPDRVGLTTYEQYF

V gene: TRBV29-1
D gene: TRBD2
clone size: -
J gene: TRBJ2-5
CDR3 DNA: TGCAGCGTTGAAGGCACTAGCGGTTACCAAGAGACCCAGTACTTC
CDR3 protein: CSVEGTSGYQETQYF

V gene: TRBV5-4
D gene: -
clone size: -
J gene: TRBJ1-4
CDR3 DNA: TGTGCCAGCAGCAGCGGGACTGCCAATGAAAAACTGTTTTTT
CDR3 protein: CASSSGTANEKLFF

V gene: TRBV14
D gene: TRBD1
clone size: -
J gene: TRBJ2-7
CDR3 DNA: TGTGCCAGCAGACTACAGGGGGCCTACGAGCAGTACTTC
CDR3 protein: CASRLQGAYEQYF

V gene: TRBV5-4
D gene: -
clone size: once
J gene: TRBJ1-2
CDR3 DNA: TGTGCCAGCAGCTTACCGGGACAAGGTGGCTACACCTTC
CDR3 protein: CASSLPGQGGYTF

V gene: TRBV20-1
D gene: -
clone size: -
J gene: TRBJ2-7
CDR3 DNA: TGCAGTGCTCAGGGAGGGGGAGGCCCTTCCTACGAGCAGTACTTC
CDR3 protein: CSAQGGGGPSYEQYF

V gene: TRBV2
D gene: -
clone size: once
J gene: TRBJ1-1
CDR3 DNA: TGTGCCAGCAGTGAGTACCAAAACACTGAAGCTTTCTTT
CDR3 protein: CASSEYQNTEAFF

V gene: TRBV7-9
D gene: -
clone size: -
J gene: TRBJ1-4
CDR3 DNA: TGTGCCAGCAGCTTAGGAGGAGTTAATGAAAAACTGTTTTTT
CDR3 protein: CASSLGGVNEKLFF